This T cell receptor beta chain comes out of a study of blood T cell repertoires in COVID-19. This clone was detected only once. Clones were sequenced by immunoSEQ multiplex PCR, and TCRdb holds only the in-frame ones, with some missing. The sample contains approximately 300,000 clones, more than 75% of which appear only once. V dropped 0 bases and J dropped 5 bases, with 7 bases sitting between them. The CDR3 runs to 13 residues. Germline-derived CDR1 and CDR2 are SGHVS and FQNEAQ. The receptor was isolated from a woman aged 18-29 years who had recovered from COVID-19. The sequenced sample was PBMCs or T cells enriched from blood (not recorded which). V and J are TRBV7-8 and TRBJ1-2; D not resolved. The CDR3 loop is CASSLAEEYGYTF. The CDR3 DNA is TGTGCCAGCAGCTTAGCAGAGGAGTATGGCTACACCTTC.